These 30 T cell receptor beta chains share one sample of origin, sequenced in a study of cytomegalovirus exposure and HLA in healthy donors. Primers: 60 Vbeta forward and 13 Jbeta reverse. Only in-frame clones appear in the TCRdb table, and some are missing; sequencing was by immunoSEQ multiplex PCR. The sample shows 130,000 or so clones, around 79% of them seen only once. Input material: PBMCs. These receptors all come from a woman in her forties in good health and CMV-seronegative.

The CDR3 DNA follows: TGTGCCAGCAGTTTAGCGGGATTCAATAGGGGTCAGGGTGAGCAGTTCTTC. Encoded protein: CASSLAGFNRGQGEQFF. The genes are TRBV28 and TRBJ2-1, with a possible D match to TRBD2 (6 bases). Germline V gene sequence: CDR1 MDHEN, CDR2 SYDVKM. The CDR3 length is 17 residues. With 2 bases removed from V and 9 bases from J, the gap between germline ends came to 23 bases.

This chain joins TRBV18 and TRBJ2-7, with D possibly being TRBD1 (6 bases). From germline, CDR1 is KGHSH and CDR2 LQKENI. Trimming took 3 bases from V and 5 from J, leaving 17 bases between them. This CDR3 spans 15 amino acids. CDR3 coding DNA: TGTGCCAGCTCACCGAGGGAAGGGGGACCTCACGAGCAGTACTTC. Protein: CASSPREGGPHEQYF.

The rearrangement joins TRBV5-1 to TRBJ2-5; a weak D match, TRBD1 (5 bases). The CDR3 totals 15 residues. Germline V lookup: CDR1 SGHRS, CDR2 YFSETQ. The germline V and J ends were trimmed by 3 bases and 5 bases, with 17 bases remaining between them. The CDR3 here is CASSSDGHKGETQYF. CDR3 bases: TGCGCCAGCAGCTCAGACGGACACAAGGGCGAGACCCAGTACTTC.

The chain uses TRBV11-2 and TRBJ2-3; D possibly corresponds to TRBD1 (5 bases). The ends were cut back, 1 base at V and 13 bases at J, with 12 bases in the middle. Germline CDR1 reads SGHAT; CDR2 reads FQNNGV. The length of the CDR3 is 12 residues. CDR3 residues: CASSLGVRGKYF. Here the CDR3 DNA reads TGTGCCAGCAGCTTAGGGGTTAGGGGAAAGTATTTT. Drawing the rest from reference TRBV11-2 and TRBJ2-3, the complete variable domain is EAGVAQSPRYKIIEKRQSVAFWCNPISGHATLYWYQQILGQGPKLLIQFQNNGVVDDSQLPKDRFSAERLKGVDSTLKIQPAKLEDSAVYLCASSLGVRGKYFGPGTRLTVL.

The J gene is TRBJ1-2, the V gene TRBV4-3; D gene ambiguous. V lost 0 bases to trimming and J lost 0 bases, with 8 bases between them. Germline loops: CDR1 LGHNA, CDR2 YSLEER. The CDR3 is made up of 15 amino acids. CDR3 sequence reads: CASSQDELANYGYTF. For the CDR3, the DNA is TGCGCCAGCAGCCAAGACGAGTTAGCTAACTATGGCTACACCTTC.

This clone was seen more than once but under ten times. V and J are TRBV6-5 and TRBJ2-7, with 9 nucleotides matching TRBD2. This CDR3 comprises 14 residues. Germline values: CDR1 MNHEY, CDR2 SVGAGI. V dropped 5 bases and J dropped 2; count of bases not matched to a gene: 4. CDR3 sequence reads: CASSRAGGTYEQYF. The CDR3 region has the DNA TGTGCCAGCAGTCGAGCGGGAGGTACCTACGAGCAGTACTTC.

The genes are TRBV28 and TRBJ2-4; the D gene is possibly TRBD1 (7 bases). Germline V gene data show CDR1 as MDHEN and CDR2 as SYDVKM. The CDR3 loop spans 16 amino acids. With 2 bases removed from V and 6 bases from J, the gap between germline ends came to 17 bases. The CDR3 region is CASSLDPGGIGNIQYF. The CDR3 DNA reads TGTGCCAGCAGTTTAGATCCAGGGGGGATAGGAAACATTCAGTACTTC.

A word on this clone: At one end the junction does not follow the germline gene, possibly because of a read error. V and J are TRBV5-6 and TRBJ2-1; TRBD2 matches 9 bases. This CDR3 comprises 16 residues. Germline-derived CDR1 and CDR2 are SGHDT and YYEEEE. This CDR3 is CAGSLAGAGGSNEQFF. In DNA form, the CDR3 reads TGTGCCGGCAGCTTGGCGGGGGCGGGAGGGTCTAATGAGCAGTTCTTC.

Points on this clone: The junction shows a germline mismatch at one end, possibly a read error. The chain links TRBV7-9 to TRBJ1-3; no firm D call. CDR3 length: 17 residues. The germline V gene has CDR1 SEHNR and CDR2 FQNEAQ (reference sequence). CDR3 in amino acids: CSSSADRLGYSGNTIYF. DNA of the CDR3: TGTTCCAGTTCCGCCGACCGTCTGGGCTACTCTGGAAACACCATATATTTT.

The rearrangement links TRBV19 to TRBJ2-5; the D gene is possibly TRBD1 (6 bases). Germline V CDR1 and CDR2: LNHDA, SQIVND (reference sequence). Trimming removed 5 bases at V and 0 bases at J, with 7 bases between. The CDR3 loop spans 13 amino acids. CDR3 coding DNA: TGTGCCAGTAGTCGGACAGACCAAGAGACCCAGTACTTC. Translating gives CASSRTDQETQYF.

In nucleotides, the CDR3 is TGTGCCAGCAGCCCCGGTCTGAATTTGAACACTGAAGCTTTCTTT. It is translated as CASSPGLNLNTEAFF. V usage is TRBV5-4 and J usage is TRBJ1-1; D unresolved. Germline V gives CDR1 SGHNT, CDR2 YYREEE (reference sequence). This CDR3 has 15 residues. Trimming removed 4 bases at V and 0 bases at J, with 13 bases between.

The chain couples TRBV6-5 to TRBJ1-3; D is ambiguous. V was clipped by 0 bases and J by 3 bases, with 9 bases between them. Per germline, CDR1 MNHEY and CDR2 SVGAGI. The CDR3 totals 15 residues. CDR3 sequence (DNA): TGTGCCAGCAGTTACTCGACCGGACTTGGAAACACCATATATTTT. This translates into CASSYSTGLGNTIYF.

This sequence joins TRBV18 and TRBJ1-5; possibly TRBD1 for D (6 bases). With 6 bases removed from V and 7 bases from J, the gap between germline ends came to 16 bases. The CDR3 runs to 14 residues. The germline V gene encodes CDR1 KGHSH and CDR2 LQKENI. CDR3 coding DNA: TGTGCCAGCTCCGAGGGACATTCGAAACAGCCCCAGCATTTT. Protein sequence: CASSEGHSKQPQHF.

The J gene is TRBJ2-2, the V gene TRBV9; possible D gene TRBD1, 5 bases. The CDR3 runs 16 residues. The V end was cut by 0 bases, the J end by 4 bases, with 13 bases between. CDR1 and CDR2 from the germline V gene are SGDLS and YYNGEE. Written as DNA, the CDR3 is TGTGCCAGCAGCGTAGATGTCAGGGCGGTCACCGGGGAGCTGTTTTTT. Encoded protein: CASSVDVRAVTGELFF.

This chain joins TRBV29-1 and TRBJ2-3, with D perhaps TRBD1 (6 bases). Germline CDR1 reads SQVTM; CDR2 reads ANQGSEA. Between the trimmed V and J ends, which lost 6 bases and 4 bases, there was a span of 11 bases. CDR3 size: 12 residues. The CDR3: CSVSTGADTQYF. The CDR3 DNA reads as TGCAGCGTATCGACAGGTGCAGATACGCAGTATTTT.

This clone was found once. CDR3: CASRGMTGGVHEQYF. For the CDR3, the DNA is TGTGCCAGCAGGGGAATGACAGGGGGCGTCCACGAGCAGTACTTC. J is TRBJ2-7 and V is TRBV6-5; TRBD1 agrees at 10 bases. V lost 6 bases to trimming and J lost 5 bases; unmatched junction nucleotides: 10. Germline CDR1 is MNHEY and CDR2 is SVGAGI. The CDR3 runs to 15 residues.

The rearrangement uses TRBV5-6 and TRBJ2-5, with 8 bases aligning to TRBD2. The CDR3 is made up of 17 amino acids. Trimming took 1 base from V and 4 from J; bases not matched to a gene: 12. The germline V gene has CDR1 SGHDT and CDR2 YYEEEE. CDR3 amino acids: CASSLRSSPGLVETQYF. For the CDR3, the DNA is TGTGCCAGCAGCTTGCGGTCGTCCCCGGGACTAGTAGAGACCCAGTACTTC.

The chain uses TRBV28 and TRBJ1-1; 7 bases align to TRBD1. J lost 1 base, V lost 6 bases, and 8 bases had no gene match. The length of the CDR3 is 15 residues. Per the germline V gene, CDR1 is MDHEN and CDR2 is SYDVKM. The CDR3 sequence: CASSPGQAGNTEAFF. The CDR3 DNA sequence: TGTGCCAGCAGCCCCGGACAGGCAGGGAACACTGAAGCTTTCTTT.

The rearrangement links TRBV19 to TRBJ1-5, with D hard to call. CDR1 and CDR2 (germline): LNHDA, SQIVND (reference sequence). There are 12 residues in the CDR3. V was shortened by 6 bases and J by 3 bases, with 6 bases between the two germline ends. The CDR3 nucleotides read TGTGCCAGTAGGCGCACCAATCAGCCCCAGCATTTT. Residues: CASRRTNQPQHF.

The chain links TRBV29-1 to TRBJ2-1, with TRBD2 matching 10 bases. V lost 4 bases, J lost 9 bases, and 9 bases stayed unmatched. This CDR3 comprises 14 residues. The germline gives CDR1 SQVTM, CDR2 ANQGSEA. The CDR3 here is CSVARTSGNTEQFF. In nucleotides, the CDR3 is TGCAGCGTTGCCCGCACTAGCGGGAACACTGAGCAGTTCTTC.

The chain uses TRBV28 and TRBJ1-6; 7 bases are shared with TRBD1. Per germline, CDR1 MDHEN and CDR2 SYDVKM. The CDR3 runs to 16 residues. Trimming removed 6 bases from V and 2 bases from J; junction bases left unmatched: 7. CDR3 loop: CASRDPTGAYNSPLHF. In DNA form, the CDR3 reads TGTGCCAGCAGGGACCCTACAGGGGCCTATAATTCACCCCTCCACTTT.

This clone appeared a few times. CDR3 in amino acids: CASSGLAGDLEYF. The CDR3 DNA reads as TGTGCCAGCAGCGGACTAGCGGGAGATTTGGAGTACTTC. The rearrangement uses TRBV11-2 and TRBJ2-7; 13 nucleotides agree with TRBD2. The ends lost 5 bases at V and 11 bases at J; junction bases unmatched: 6. The germline V gene has CDR1 SGHAT and CDR2 FQNNGV. The CDR3 contains 13 residues. Drawing the rest from reference TRBV11-2 and TRBJ2-7, the complete variable domain is EAGVAQSPRYKIIEKRQSVAFWCNPISGHATLYWYQQILGQGPKLLIQFQNNGVVDDSQLPKDRFSAERLKGVDSTLKIQPAKLEDSAVYLCASSGLAGDLEYFGPGTRLTVT.

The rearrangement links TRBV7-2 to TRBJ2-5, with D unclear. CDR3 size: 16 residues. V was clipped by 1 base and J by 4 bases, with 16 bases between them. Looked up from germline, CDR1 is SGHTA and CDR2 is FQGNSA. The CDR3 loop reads CASSLVLGHVGETQYF. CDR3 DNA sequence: TGTGCCAGCAGCTTAGTCCTGGGCCATGTGGGAGAGACCCAGTACTTC. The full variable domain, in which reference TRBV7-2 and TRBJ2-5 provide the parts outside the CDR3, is GAGVSQSPSNKVTEKGKDVELRCDPISGHTALYWYRQSLGQGLEFLIYFQGNSAPDKSGLPSDRFSAERTGGSVSTLTIQRTQQEDSAVYLCASSLVLGHVGETQYFGPGTRLLVL.

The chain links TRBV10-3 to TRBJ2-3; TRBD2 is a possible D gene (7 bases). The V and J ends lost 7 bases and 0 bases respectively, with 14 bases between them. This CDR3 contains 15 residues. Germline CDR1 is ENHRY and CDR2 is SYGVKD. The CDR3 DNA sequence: TGTGCCATCAAGACACAGGGAGGGAGCACAGATACGCAGTATTTT. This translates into CAIKTQGGSTDTQYF.

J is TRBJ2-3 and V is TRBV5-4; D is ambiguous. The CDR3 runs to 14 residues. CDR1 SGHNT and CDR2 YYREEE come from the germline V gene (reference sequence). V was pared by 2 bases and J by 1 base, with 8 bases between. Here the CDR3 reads CASSFPPGTDTQYF. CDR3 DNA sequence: TGTGCCAGCAGCTTCCCCCCGGGCACAGATACGCAGTATTTT. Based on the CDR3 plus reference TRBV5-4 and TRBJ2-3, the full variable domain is ETGVTQSPTHLIKTRGQQVTLRCSSQSGHNTVSWYQQALGQGPQFIFQYYREEENGRGNFPPRFSGLQFPNYSSELNVNALELDDSALYLCASSFPPGTDTQYFGPGTRLTVL.

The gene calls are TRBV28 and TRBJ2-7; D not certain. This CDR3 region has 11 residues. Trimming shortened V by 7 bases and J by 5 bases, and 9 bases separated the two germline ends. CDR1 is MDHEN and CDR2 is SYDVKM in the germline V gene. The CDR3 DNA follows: TGTGCCAGCACAGGTTTGGACGAGCAGTACTTC. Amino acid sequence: CASTGLDEQYF.

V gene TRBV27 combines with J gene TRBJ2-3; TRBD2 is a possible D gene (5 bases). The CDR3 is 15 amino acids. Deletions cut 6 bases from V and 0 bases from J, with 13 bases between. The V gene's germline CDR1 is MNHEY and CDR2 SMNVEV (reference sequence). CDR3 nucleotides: TGTGCCAGCAGGGAGCCAGCGGATAGCACAGATACGCAGTATTTT. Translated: CASREPADSTDTQYF.

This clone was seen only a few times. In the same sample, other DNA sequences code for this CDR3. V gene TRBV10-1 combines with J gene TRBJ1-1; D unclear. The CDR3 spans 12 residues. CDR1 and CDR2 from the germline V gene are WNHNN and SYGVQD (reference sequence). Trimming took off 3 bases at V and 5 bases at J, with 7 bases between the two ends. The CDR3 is CASSESRTEAFF. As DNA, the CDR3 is TGCGCCAGCAGTGAATCGAGGACTGAAGCTTTCTTT.

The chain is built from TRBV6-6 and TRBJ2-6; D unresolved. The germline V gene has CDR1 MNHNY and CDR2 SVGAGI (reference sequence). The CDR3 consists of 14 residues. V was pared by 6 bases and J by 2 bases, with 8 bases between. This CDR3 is CASRRVAGANVLTF. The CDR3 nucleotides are TGTGCCAGCAGGAGAGTTGCTGGGGCCAACGTCCTGACTTTC.

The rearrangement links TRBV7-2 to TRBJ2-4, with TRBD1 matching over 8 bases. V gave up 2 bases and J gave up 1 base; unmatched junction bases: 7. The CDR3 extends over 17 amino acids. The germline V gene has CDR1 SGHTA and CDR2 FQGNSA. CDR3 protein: CASSLNRDRMAKNIQYF. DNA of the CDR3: TGTGCCAGCAGCTTAAATCGGGACAGGATGGCCAAAAACATTCAGTACTTC. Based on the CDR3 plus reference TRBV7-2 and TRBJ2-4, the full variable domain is GAGVSQSPSNKVTEKGKDVELRCDPISGHTALYWYRQSLGQGLEFLIYFQGNSAPDKSGLPSDRFSAERTGGSVSTLTIQRTQQEDSAVYLCASSLNRDRMAKNIQYFGAGTRLSVL.